These T cell receptor beta chains were read from a single sample in a study of T cells in Graves' hyperthyroidism and ophthalmopathy. TCRdb reprocessed the multiplex PCR reads via MiXCR and lists one record per CDR3 protein. The sample lists under 400,000 distinct CDR3 sequences, around a fifth occurring once. Sequenced input: blood. Every receptor here comes from a woman aged 50 to 60 with Graves' hyperthyroidism. The CDR3 runs from the conserved cysteine through the conserved F or W. D genes are given only for firm matches. For some rows the clone size is stated as once, few or many, or as a class when expanded; others skip it.

NA	NA	TRBV19	TRBJ1-2	TGTGCCAGTAGTCCAGGACACAGCTATGGCTACACCTTC	CASSPGHSYGYTF
NA	many	TRBV5-6	TRBJ1-1	TGTGCCAGCAGCGCATTGACCTCCCTGGGTCTGAACACTGAAGCTTTCTTT	CASSALTSLGLNTEAFF
NA	NA	TRBV6-1	TRBJ1-1	TGTGCCAGCAGTGAACTGGGGCGGACTGAAGCTTTCTTT	CASSELGRTEAFF
NA	many	TRBV6-2/TRBV6-3	TRBJ1-5	TGTGCCAGCAGTTTTTTCGGACAGCGCAATCAGCCCCAGCATTTT	CASSFFGQRNQPQHF
NA	many	TRBV18	TRBJ2-7	TGTGCCAGCTCACCCAACAACTACGAGCAGTACTTC	CASSPNNYEQYF
NA	many	TRBV12-3/TRBV12-4	TRBJ1-1	TGTGCCAGCAGCCCCGCCACACTAGGACGGCCGAACACTGAAGCTTTCTTT	CASSPATLGRPNTEAFF
TRBD1	many	TRBV7-3	TRBJ2-1	TGTGCCAGCAGACAGACAGGGGAGGTCAATGAGCAGTTCTTC	CASRQTGEVNEQFF
TRBD2	NA	TRBV7-6	TRBJ2-1	TGTGCCAGCAGCCCCGGGACTAGCGGTGGGTCGGGTGAGCAGTTCTTC	CASSPGTSGGSGEQFF
NA	many	TRBV11-2	TRBJ2-3	TGTGCCAGCAGCTTATACAGGAGAGATACGCAGTATTTT	CASSLYRRDTQYF
NA	many	TRBV10-3	TRBJ1-1	TGTGCCATCAGGGATTACACTGAAGCTTTCTTT	CAIRDYTEAFF
TRBD1	many	TRBV10-1	TRBJ1-2	TGCGCCAGCAGTGAGTCGACAGGGCGAGGCTACACCTTC	CASSESTGRGYTF
TRBD1	NA	TRBV9	TRBJ2-3	TGTGCCAGCGGCAGGGGGAGCCCAGAAATTTCCGCAGATACGCAGTATTTT	CASGRGSPEISADTQYF
NA	NA	TRBV6-5	TRBJ1-5	TGTGCCAGCAGTTACTCTTGGGGGGGTGGTCAGCCCCAGCATTTT	CASSYSWGGGQPQHF
NA	many	TRBV9	TRBJ2-2	TGTGCCAGCAGCGTAGATCGAATCGCGAACACCGGGGAGCTGTTTTTT	CASSVDRIANTGELFF
TRBD1	many	TRBV5-5	TRBJ2-7	TGTGCCAGCAGCTTTCTACTGACCGGGACAGGGGACGAGCAGTACTTC	CASSFLLTGTGDEQYF
NA	many	TRBV11-2	TRBJ2-1	TGTGCCAGCAGCAGCGGGTTTGAGCAGTTCTTC	CASSSGFEQFF
NA	NA	TRBV20-1	TRBJ2-2	TGCAGTGCTAGGGACCTCGAATCCGGGGAGCTGTTTTTT	CSARDLESGELFF
TRBD1	many	TRBV28	TRBJ1-4	TGTGCCAGCAGTCCGAGAGGGTGGGACAGGGCCAACCCTCCGAGAAAACTGTTTTTT	CASSPRGWDRANPPRKLFF
TRBD1	few	TRBV7-9	TRBJ1-2	TGTGCCAGCAGCTTAGGATCGGGACAGAGTTATGGCTACACCTTC	CASSLGSGQSYGYTF
TRBD1	many	TRBV27	TRBJ1-5	TGTGCCAGCAGTTTCAAGGGGGCAGGTCAGCCCCAGCATTTT	CASSFKGAGQPQHF
NA	many	TRBV5-1	TRBJ1-2	TGCGCCAGCAGCTCGGGACGGAACTATGGCTACACCTTC	CASSSGRNYGYTF
NA	NA	TRBV19	TRBJ2-7	TGTGCCAGTAGTATAGTGGGGGCGAACTACGAGCAGTACTTC	CASSIVGANYEQYF
TRBD1	many	TRBV11-2	TRBJ1-1	TGTGCCAGCAGCTTGACAGGGGGCCCCTTAGTCACTGAAGCTTTCTTT	CASSLTGGPLVTEAFF
NA	many	TRBV28	TRBJ1-4	TGTGCCAGCAGTCCTCCGGTAGCCCCTGAAAAACTGTTTTTT	CASSPPVAPEKLFF
NA	many	TRBV29-1	TRBJ1-1	TGCAGCGTTTCGTGGCAGAACACTGAAGCTTTCTTT	CSVSWQNTEAFF
NA	many	TRBV28	TRBJ1-2	TGTGCCAGCAGTTTACCCCATGGCTACACCTTC	CASSLPHGYTF
NA	NA	TRBV9	TRBJ2-6	TGTGCCAGCAGCACCCGGGACACCCTCTCTGGGGCCAACGTCCTGACTTTC	CASSTRDTLSGANVLTF
NA	many	TRBV3-1	TRBJ1-5	TGTGCCAGCAGCCACGGGACGGATAGCAATCAGCCCCAGCATTTT	CASSHGTDSNQPQHF
NA	many	TRBV20-1	TRBJ1-2	TGCAGTGCTAATCCCCTGTCGGGTGGCTACACCTTC	CSANPLSGGYTF
NA	many	TRBV12-3/TRBV12-4	TRBJ2-3	TGTGCCAGCAGTGGAGGTCCAAACACAGATACGCAGTATTTT	CASSGGPNTDTQYF
NA	few	TRBV27	TRBJ1-5	TGTGCCAGCGGGATTACCTCAGGGAACCAGCCCCAGCATTTT	CASGITSGNQPQHF
TRBD2	many	TRBV28	TRBJ2-2	TGTGCCACCTCATGGGCGGTAGCGGGAGTAGGAGGCGGGGAGCTGTTTTTT	CATSWAVAGVGGGELFF
NA	NA	TRBV15	TRBJ1-6	TGTGCCACCAGCAGAGATTCACGGAATTCACCCCTCCACTTT	CATSRDSRNSPLHF
NA	once	TRBV5-6	TRBJ2-2	TGTGCCAGCAGGCCCATTAACACCGGGGAGCTGTTTTTT	CASRPINTGELFF
NA	many	TRBV20-1	TRBJ2-3	TGCAGTGCACAAGCCGGCACAGATACGCAGTATTTT	CSAQAGTDTQYF